Listed below are T cell receptor beta chains from one sample, sequenced in a study of blood T cell repertoires in COVID-19. The data were produced by immunoSEQ multiplex PCR, yet TCRdb's version contains in-frame clones alone and is incomplete. Of approximately 97,000 clones detected, 80% to 95% appear once; the ten largest clones hold under 2%. The sequenced sample was peripheral blood. The receptors shown here come from a woman aged 45-60 years with COVID-19, enrolled during active disease. CDR3s include the opening cysteine and the closing phenylalanine or tryptophan. A D gene is named only where the DNA matches it firmly. The listing skips clone size in some rows; elsewhere it reads once, few, many or a size class.

abundance	v_gene	j_gene	d_gene	CDR3nt	CDR3aa
NA	TRBV19	TRBJ1-5	TRBD1	TGTGCCAGTAGCGACAGGGGGCGCGGGGGTGGCAATCAGCCCCAGCATTTT	CASSDRGRGGGNQPQHF
NA	TRBV10-3	TRBJ2-3	NA	TGTGCCATCATGGCAAGGACTAGCACAGATACGCAGTATTTT	CAIMARTSTDTQYF
once	TRBV14	TRBJ1-4	TRBD1	TGTGCCAGCAGCCAACTCCGGACAGGGCTTGACAATGAAAAACTGTTTTTT	CASSQLRTGLDNEKLFF
NA	TRBV7-2	TRBJ1-1	TRBD1	TGTGCCAGCAGCTTAGCGGGACAGGGCGGTGAAGCTTTCTTT	CASSLAGQGGEAFF
NA	TRBV5-4	TRBJ1-2	TRBD1	TGTGCCAGCAGCTCCTTTGAGGGGGCGGCATATGGCTACACCTTC	CASSSFEGAAYGYTF
NA	TRBV5-5	TRBJ1-2	NA	TGTGCCAGCAGCTTGATGGGTAATGGAGGCTATGGCTACACCTTC	CASSLMGNGGYGYTF
NA	TRBV7-9	TRBJ1-1	NA	TGTGCCACCTCGCCGGGGATCCAGAACACTGAAGCTTTCTTT	CATSPGIQNTEAFF
NA	TRBV7-9	TRBJ1-1	NA	TGTGCCAGCAGCCCCGGTGCGATTGAAGCTTTCTTT	CASSPGAIEAFF
once	TRBV12-3/TRBV12-4	TRBJ1-2	NA	TGTGCCAGCAGTTTCAGGGTGGGCGGCTACACCTTC	CASSFRVGGYTF
once	TRBV5-4	TRBJ1-2	NA	TGTGCCAGCGGGGGGGGGCCGTACTATGGCTACACCTTC	CASGGGPYYGYTF
NA	TRBV4-1	TRBJ2-5	NA	TGCGCCAGCGCTCGACTGGGCATCGGGGGAGAGACCCAGTACTTC	CASARLGIGGETQYF
NA	TRBV19	TRBJ1-6	NA	TGTGCCAGTAGTTCCCGCTTGGGGAGCTCCTATAATTCACCCCTCCACTTT	CASSSRLGSSYNSPLHF
NA	TRBV9	TRBJ2-1	NA	TGTGCCAGCTCAGGACGGCCGGGGGATGAGCAGTTCTTC	CASSGRPGDEQFF
NA	TRBV15	TRBJ2-2	TRBD2	TGTGCCACCAGCTCCGGAGAGCGGGGGGATTCCGGGGAGCTGTTTTTT	CATSSGERGDSGELFF
NA	TRBV27	TRBJ2-3	NA	TGTGCCAGCAGTTCACCTAGCCCCGTACACACAGATACGCAGTATTTT	CASSSPSPVHTDTQYF
NA	TRBV5-6	TRBJ1-3	TRBD1	TGTGCCAGCAGCTTGGGTGGGACAGGGGTTTTCTCTGGAAACACCATATATTTT	CASSLGGTGVFSGNTIYF
NA	TRBV18	TRBJ2-1	NA	TGTGCCAGCTCAGAATCACAGAACCACAATGAGCAGTTCTTC	CASSESQNHNEQFF
NA	TRBV11-2	TRBJ1-2	NA	TGTGCCAGCAGCCCCACAGGGACTAACTATGGCTACACCTTC	CASSPTGTNYGYTF
NA	TRBV3-1/TRBV3-2	TRBJ1-1	NA	TGTGCCAGCGGGTGGGCGGGTAAAGCTTTCTTT	CASGWAGKAFF
NA	TRBV6-2/TRBV6-3	TRBJ2-6	TRBD1	TGTGCCAGCAGTAGCCCAGGGGGATTCGGCTCTGGGGCCAACGTCCTGACTTTC	CASSSPGGFGSGANVLTF
NA	TRBV5-1	TRBJ2-2	NA	TGCGCCAGCAGCTTGGACGGCTTGGGGGGCGGGGAGCTGTTTTTT	CASSLDGLGGGELFF
NA	TRBV19	TRBJ1-5	TRBD1	TGTGCCAGTAGTATACTACAGGGGGCATATCAGCCCCAGCATTTT	CASSILQGAYQPQHF
NA	TRBV5-1	TRBJ1-2	TRBD1	TGCGCCAGCAGGCTTGGGGCCCAGGGGGCGTTTGGCTACACCTTC	CASRLGAQGAFGYTF
NA	TRBV15	TRBJ2-3	TRBD1	TGTGCCACCAGCCCTCGGATAGGGGGCGCAGATACGCAGTATTTT	CATSPRIGGADTQYF
NA	TRBV7-2	TRBJ1-1	NA	TGTGCCAGCAGCTGGGGGCCTATGAACACTGAAGCTTTCTTT	CASSWGPMNTEAFF
NA	TRBV4-3	TRBJ1-2	TRBD1	TGCGCCAGCAGTCGTGACAGGGGGCCGGGCGGCTACACCTTC	CASSRDRGPGGYTF
few	TRBV19	TRBJ2-3	TRBD2	TGTGCCAGTAGTCCAAGCGGGGGGTCAGATACGCAGTATTTT	CASSPSGGSDTQYF
once	TRBV5-1	TRBJ1-1	NA	TGCGCCAGCAGCTTGGACAGGGTTGAACTAGCTTTCTTT	CASSLDRVELAFF
NA	TRBV5-1	TRBJ1-6	NA	TGCGCCAGCAGCCTGGACAGTTCCTATAATTCACCCCTCCACTTT	CASSLDSSYNSPLHF
NA	TRBV5-6	TRBJ2-3	TRBD2	TGTGCCAGCAGCTTGGTAGCGGGGAAAGTTGGAGATACGCAGTATTTT	CASSLVAGKVGDTQYF
NA	TRBV11-3	TRBJ1-1	NA	TGTGCCAGCAGCTTAGGTAAAAACACTGAAGCTTTCTTT	CASSLGKNTEAFF
once	TRBV15	TRBJ1-2	TRBD1	TGTGCCACCAGCAGAGATTCTTTGGACAGGGGGTATGGCTACACCTTC	CATSRDSLDRGYGYTF
NA	TRBV15	TRBJ2-7	NA	TGTGCCACCAGCAGAGAAGGGAGCTCCTACGAGCAGTACTTC	CATSREGSSYEQYF
NA	TRBV19	TRBJ2-1	TRBD2	TGTGCCAGTAGCATTAGCGGGGACTCCTACAATGAGCAGTTCTTC	CASSISGDSYNEQFF
once	TRBV4-1	TRBJ2-2	NA	TGCGCCAGCAGCCCAGGGCCGGGACTGTCGAACACCGGGGAGCTGTTTTTT	CASSPGPGLSNTGELFF
NA	TRBV11-2	TRBJ2-7	NA	TGTGCCAGCAGCACAGGCCTGGGCACCTACGAGCAGTACTTC	CASSTGLGTYEQYF
NA	TRBV24-1	TRBJ1-1	NA	TGTGCCACCAGTGTTCAGGGGAGCACTGAAGCTTTCTTT	CATSVQGSTEAFF
NA	TRBV6-5	TRBJ1-2	NA	TGTGCCAGCAGCTCCCGATGGGAGGGCTACACCTTC	CASSSRWEGYTF
NA	TRBV7-2	TRBJ1-5	TRBD1	TGTGCCAGCAGCTTAGGTTACAGGGGAAGAAGCAATCAGCCCCAGCATTTT	CASSLGYRGRSNQPQHF
once	TRBV28	TRBJ1-5	TRBD1	TGTGCCAGCAGCCCTCACAGGGGACAACAGCCCCAGCATTTT	CASSPHRGQQPQHF
NA	TRBV20-1	TRBJ2-7	TRBD1	TGCAGTGCTAGTCAGGGAACCGGGACAGGGGCCTTCCTGGAGCAGTACTTC	CSASQGTGTGAFLEQYF
once	TRBV29-1	TRBJ1-2	TRBD1	TGCAGCGTCCTCGGGACAGCCTATGGCTACACCTTC	CSVLGTAYGYTF
NA	TRBV5-1	TRBJ2-1	TRBD1	TGCGCCAGCAGCTTGGAGGGACAGGGGTACAATGAGCAGTTCTTC	CASSLEGQGYNEQFF